This TCR beta chain comes out of a study of blood T cells in healthy people across ages. The authors extracted at least 5 micrograms of total RNA per sample. This clonotype was observed a few times. Together with a sample-barcoded 5' primer, a J-beta primer mix was included in a second PCR lasting about 7 to 12 cycles. One entry per CDR3 protein results from TCRdb running MiXCR on the 5' RACE reads. Altogether more than 450,000 distinct CDR3 sequences are present, around 27% being singletons, with the ten largest covering 3.6%. The germline V gene encodes CDR1 MNHEY and CDR2 SVGAGI. This CDR3 has 14 amino acids. V was cut by 6 bases and J by 4 bases, with 15 bases left in between. This sample also appeared in a second study, on T cells of mothers and their children.

The sample consisted of blood. The chain is built from TRBV6-5 and TRBJ2-5, with a possible D match to TRBD1 (6 bases). The TCR comes from a boy between 2 and 10 years old in good health. The CDR3 is CASSPTGMGETQYF. CDR3 in DNA: TGTGCCAGCAGCCCCACAGGGATGGGAGAGACCCAGTACTTC.